Each of the 30 T cell receptor beta chains below was sequenced from the same sample in a study of OX40 agonist ivuxolimab in advanced cancers. This table comes from immunoSEQ multiplex PCR, and its TCRdb copy is limited to in-frame clones, with some not included. The profile covers about 49,000 clones, with roughly 80% appearing a single time and 1.6% taken by the ten largest. The sample in question was CD4+ or CD8+ T cells sorted from blood, obtained in a trial of the OX40 agonist ivuxolimab. The receptors come from an adult with an advanced solid tumor such as melanoma, head and neck, liver or kidney cancer.

The chain joins TRBV5-8 to TRBJ2-1; 9 nucleotides agree with TRBD2. This CDR3 contains 16 residues. J lost 8 bases, V lost 2 bases, and 11 bases had no gene match. The germline CDR1 and CDR2 sequences are SGHTS and YDEGEE. CDR3 nucleotide sequence: TGTGCCAGCAGCTTCGGAGCGCCTAGCGGGATCGATGAGCAGTTCTTC. Amino acid sequence: CASSFGAPSGIDEQFF.

This CDR3 reads CASSPDRFLGEQYF. The CDR3 DNA reads as TGTGCCAGCAGTCCAGACAGGTTTCTGGGCGAGCAGTACTTC. V gene TRBV7-2 combines with J gene TRBJ2-7, with D possibly being TRBD1 (6 bases). The length of the CDR3 is 14 residues. The V end lost 6 bases, the J end lost 6 bases, and 18 bases lay between the germline ends. The germline V gene encodes CDR1 SGHTA and CDR2 FQGNSA.

The chain is built from TRBV5-6 and TRBJ1-5; 7 positions match TRBD1. Looked up from germline, CDR1 is SGHDT and CDR2 is YYEEEE. J lost 2 bases, V lost 3 bases, and 5 bases had no gene match. This CDR3 region has 15 residues. The chain's CDR3 is CASSYRGFGNQPQHF. CDR3 in DNA: TGTGCCAGCAGCTACAGGGGTTTTGGCAATCAGCCCCAGCATTTT.

The chain recombines TRBV19 with TRBJ2-1, with 8 bases lining up with TRBD1. Germline values: CDR1 LNHDA, CDR2 SQIVND (reference sequence). Trimming took 7 bases from V and 5 from J; bases not matched to a gene: 7. The CDR3 sequence is 14 residues long. DNA of the CDR3: TGTGCCAGTAAAGGGGACAGGCTCCACAATGAGCAGTTCTTC. This encodes CASKGDRLHNEQFF.

The V and J genes are TRBV5-6 and TRBJ1-4, with 7 bases fitting TRBD1. Germline CDR1 reads SGHDT; CDR2 reads YYEEEE. V trimming: 5 bases; J trimming: 3 bases; junction bases outside the gene matches: 4. The CDR3 has 14 residues. The CDR3 DNA reads as TGTGCCAGCAGTACCGGGACAGCTAATGAAAAACTGTTTTTT. Amino acid sequence: CASSTGTANEKLFF.

This sequence joins TRBV14 and TRBJ2-1; 7 positions match TRBD2. The CDR3 consists of 16 residues. The V gene end was trimmed by 2 bases and the J gene end by 7 bases; junction bases not matched to a gene: 11. CDR1 and CDR2 from the germline V gene are SGHDN and FVKESK. The CDR3 DNA reads as TGTGCCAGCAGCCAAAGTGGGCTTGCGGGAGAAAATGAGCAGTTCTTC. Its protein is CASSQSGLAGENEQFF.

In its sample, this clone was seen once. V usage is TRBV4-3 and J usage is TRBJ2-5, with 9 positions matching TRBD2. The CDR3 consists of 15 residues. V lost 4 bases to trimming and J lost 2 bases; unmatched junction nucleotides: 5. Germline V gene sequence: CDR1 LGHNA, CDR2 YSLEER. CDR3 in amino acids: CASSLGTSPQETQYF. CDR3 sequence (DNA): TGCGCCAGCAGCCTGGGGACTAGCCCTCAAGAGACCCAGTACTTC.

J is TRBJ1-6 and V is TRBV2, with a tentative D call TRBD1 (6 bases). This CDR3 is 15 amino acids long. Per germline, CDR1 SNHLY and CDR2 FYNNEI. The V end lost 6 bases, the J end lost 7 bases, and 16 bases lay between the germline ends. The CDR3 nucleotides are TGTGCCAGCAGATACCGGGACACATCGAATTCACCCCTCCACTTT. This encodes CASRYRDTSNSPLHF.

The rearrangement links TRBV7-2 to TRBJ2-7, with 8 nucleotides matching TRBD2. The CDR3 contains 15 residues. Germline-derived CDR1 and CDR2 are SGHTA and FQGNSA. V trimming: 4 bases; J trimming: 0 bases; junction bases outside the gene matches: 5. The CDR3 DNA follows: TGTGCCAGCAGCTCGCAGCGGGAGCACTCCTACGAGCAGTACTTC. It is translated as CASSSQREHSYEQYF.

The chain employs TRBV29-1 and TRBJ1-2; D is unresolved. This CDR3 has 11 amino acids. CDR1 is SQVTM and CDR2 is ANQGSEA in the germline V gene. Trimming took 3 bases from V and 8 from J, leaving 10 bases between them. Written as DNA, the CDR3 is TGCAGCGTTGAGGTCTCTGAAGGCTACACCTTC. Amino acid sequence: CSVEVSEGYTF.

V and J are TRBV18 and TRBJ1-3, with 9 positions matching TRBD1. The V and J ends lost 5 bases and 0 bases, in that order; junction bases with no gene match: 8. CDR1 and CDR2 from the germline V gene are KGHSH and LQKENI. This CDR3 has 17 amino acids. CDR3 residues: CASSRSGQGSSGNTIYF. The CDR3 DNA reads TGTGCCAGCTCAAGGTCCGGACAGGGGAGCTCTGGAAACACCATATATTTT.

The V gene is TRBV5-6, the J gene TRBJ2-7; TRBD2 agrees at 13 bases. The germline gives CDR1 SGHDT, CDR2 YYEEEE. After removal of 0 bases from V and 7 bases from J, the junction contained 7 bases not matched to a gene. The CDR3 loop spans 16 amino acids. The CDR3 protein is CASSLVLAGGSMEQYF. CDR3 nucleotide sequence: TGTGCCAGCAGCTTGGTACTAGCGGGAGGGAGTATGGAGCAGTACTTC.

The chain combines TRBV2 with TRBJ2-5, with 7 bases fitting TRBD2. This CDR3 spans 12 amino acids. V lost 6 bases to trimming and J lost 5 bases; unmatched junction nucleotides: 3. Looked up from germline, CDR1 is SNHLY and CDR2 is FYNNEI. The CDR3 loop is CASRGGGETQYF. The DNA for the CDR3 is TGTGCCAGCAGGGGGGGAGGGGAGACCCAGTACTTC.

This clone was counted only a few times. This chain connects TRBV6-6 to TRBJ2-1; the D is unclear. CDR1 and CDR2 from the germline V gene are MNHNY and SVGAGI (reference sequence). Trimming took 6 bases from V and 5 from J, leaving 14 bases between them. The CDR3 length is 14 residues. The DNA of the CDR3 is TGTGCCAGCAGCCGCGGAACTATAAACAATGAGCAGTTCTTC. It encodes CASSRGTINNEQFF.

The chain has TRBV18 and TRBJ2-7, with 8 positions matching TRBD1. Germline V gene lookup returns CDR1 KGHSH and CDR2 LQKENI. With V trimmed by 4 bases and J by 3 bases, 14 bases remained unmatched. This CDR3 contains 17 residues. The CDR3 loop reads CASSLTRPGTGVYEQYF. Here the CDR3 DNA reads TGTGCCAGCTCACTAACCCGACCGGGGACAGGCGTCTACGAGCAGTACTTC.

This clone was seen only once. The rearrangement uses TRBV10-3 and TRBJ1-5; D ambiguous. CDR1 is ENHRY and CDR2 is SYGVKD in the germline V gene. The CDR3 is 16 residues long. Trimming took 0 bases from V and 3 from J, leaving 12 bases between them. CDR3 sequence reads: CAISESELLLNQPQHF. The CDR3 DNA reads as TGTGCCATCAGTGAGTCGGAGTTGCTCCTCAATCAGCCCCAGCATTTT.

Regarding this clone: Other DNA variants within this sample encode the same CDR3. The chain has TRBV7-6 and TRBJ2-1, with D hard to call. Germline V gene lookup returns CDR1 SGHVS and CDR2 FNYEAQ. V was pared by 4 bases and J by 9 bases, with 16 bases between. The CDR3 length is 14 residues. CDR3 nucleotide sequence: TGTGCCAGCAGCTCATCGGAAGGGCTCGGTGAGCAGTTCTTC. This encodes CASSSSEGLGEQFF.

This clone occurred once. The chain has TRBV15 and TRBJ1-5; TRBD1 aligns across 12 bases. V trimming: 4 bases; J trimming: 6 bases; junction bases outside the gene matches: 7. This CDR3 has 16 amino acids. Germline values: CDR1 LNHNV, CDR2 YYDKDF (reference sequence). The CDR3 region is CATSTPGTGGLQPQHF. For the CDR3, the DNA is TGTGCCACCAGCACTCCCGGGACAGGGGGCCTTCAGCCCCAGCATTTT.

This clone was observed once. V and J are TRBV19 and TRBJ1-4; a weak D match, TRBD1 (6 bases). The CDR3 spans 13 residues. Germline V lookup: CDR1 LNHDA, CDR2 SQIVND (reference sequence). V gave up 7 bases and J gave up 8 bases, with 14 bases separating them. The CDR3 here is CASKTGRIEKLFF. In DNA form, the CDR3 reads TGTGCCAGTAAAACAGGGAGGATCGAAAAACTGTTTTTT.

This clone was counted between two and nine times. The chain is built from TRBV5-6 and TRBJ2-3, with D maybe TRBD2 (6 bases). Germline CDR1 SGHDT, CDR2 YYEEEE. CDR3 length: 15 amino acids. With 1 base removed from V and 3 bases from J, the gap between germline ends came to 12 bases. In DNA, the CDR3 is TGTGCCAGCAGCTTGAAGACGGGAGTAACAGATACGCAGTATTTT. Its translation: CASSLKTGVTDTQYF.

The chain links TRBV7-9 to TRBJ1-1; D remains unclear. V was pared by 6 bases and J by 7 bases, with 12 bases between. The CDR3 consists of 12 residues. Germline CDR1 and CDR2: SEHNR and FQNEAQ (reference sequence). The CDR3 loop reads CASRVAVSEAFF. The CDR3, as DNA: TGTGCCAGCAGGGTGGCCGTTAGTGAAGCTTTCTTT.

The J gene is TRBJ1-2, the V gene TRBV6-5; no clear D. The CDR3 loop spans 13 amino acids. The germline V gene has CDR1 MNHEY and CDR2 SVGAGI. The germline V and J ends were trimmed by 2 bases and 2 bases, with 6 bases remaining between them. The CDR3, as DNA: TGTGCCAGCAGTTACGGCGTGAACTATGGCTACACCTTC. As protein: CASSYGVNYGYTF.

The chain links TRBV7-8 to TRBJ2-3; tentative D call: TRBD2 (6 bases). The germline V and J ends were trimmed by 5 bases and 6 bases, with 9 bases remaining between them. Germline V gives CDR1 SGHVS, CDR2 FQNEAQ. The CDR3 is 12 amino acids. The CDR3 DNA reads TGTGCCAGCAGCCCTGGGGGGGATACGCAGTATTTT. This sequence encodes CASSPGGDTQYF.

This clone was observed a few times. This sequence joins TRBV7-8 and TRBJ2-7; D unresolved. The CDR3 runs 14 residues. Per germline, CDR1 SGHVS and CDR2 FQNEAQ. The V gene lost 0 bases and the J gene lost 2 bases, with 8 bases spanning the gap. CDR3 DNA sequence: TGTGCCAGCAGCTTAGCTCCCAGTACCTACGAGCAGTACTTC. This codes for CASSLAPSTYEQYF.

This chain links TRBV5-1 with TRBJ2-2; TRBD2 agrees at 11 bases. The CDR3 extends over 16 amino acids. V gave up 0 bases and J gave up 6 bases; unmatched junction bases: 4. CDR1 SGHRS and CDR2 YFSETQ come from the germline V gene. CDR3 region: CASSLETSGNSGELFF. The CDR3 DNA reads as TGCGCCAGCAGCTTGGAGACTAGCGGGAATTCCGGGGAGCTGTTTTTT. Based on the CDR3 plus reference TRBV5-1 and TRBJ2-2, the full variable domain is KAGVTQTPRYLIKTRGQQVTLSCSPISGHRSVSWYQQTPGQGLQFLFEYFSETQRNKGNFPGRFSGRQFSNSRSEMNVSTLELGDSALYLCASSLETSGNSGELFFGEGSRLTVL.

This clone was observed a few times. Other DNA sequences in this specimen translate into the identical CDR3. The chain carries TRBV5-1 and TRBJ2-5; D remains ambiguous. CDR1 is SGHRS, CDR2 YFSETQ, per germline. This CDR3 is 14 amino acids long. V lost 0 bases and J lost 4, with 10 bases in between. As DNA, the CDR3 is TGCGCCAGCAGCTTGGAGGGAAACGGAGAGACCCAGTACTTC. This codes for CASSLEGNGETQYF.

This chain links TRBV18 with TRBJ2-5; TRBD1 is a possible D gene (6 bases). CDR1 is KGHSH and CDR2 is LQKENI in the germline V gene. V lost 0 bases, J lost 5 bases, and 13 bases lay in between. The CDR3 is 15 residues long. CDR3 in amino acids: CASSPPKGGVETQYF. As DNA, the CDR3 is TGTGCCAGCTCACCACCGAAAGGGGGTGTGGAGACCCAGTACTTC.

This clone has only one observation. The chain links TRBV10-3 to TRBJ2-1; D is possibly TRBD1 or TRBD2 (5 bases each). Germline CDR1 is ENHRY and CDR2 is SYGVKD. This CDR3 is 12 amino acids long. V was cut by 10 bases and J by 1 base, with 8 bases left in between. CDR3 region: CASEGSYNEQFF. CDR3 in DNA: TGTGCCAGCGAGGGGTCCTACAATGAGCAGTTCTTC.

This clone showed up just once. This chain links TRBV9 with TRBJ2-5; D tentatively fits TRBD1 or TRBD2 (5 bases each). The CDR3 sequence is 15 residues long. With 0 bases removed from V and 5 bases from J, the gap between germline ends came to 14 bases. Germline loops: CDR1 SGDLS, CDR2 YYNGEE. As DNA, the CDR3 is TGTGCCAGCAGCGTAGACGGGACCCCGCGGGAGACCCAGTACTTC. Translating it yields CASSVDGTPRETQYF.

V and J are TRBV9 and TRBJ2-3; 7 positions match TRBD1. After removal of 3 bases from V and 3 bases from J, the junction contained 1 base not matched to a gene. Germline V gene sequence: CDR1 SGDLS, CDR2 YYNGEE. The CDR3 sequence is 13 residues long. The CDR3 sequence: CASSAQGTDTQYF. For the CDR3, the DNA is TGTGCCAGCAGCGCACAGGGGACAGATACGCAGTATTTT.